The 28 T cell receptor beta chains given below trace back to one sample, sequenced in a study of cytomegalovirus exposure and HLA in healthy donors. Using immunoSEQ multiplex PCR, the repertoire was profiled, and TCRdb retains in-frame clones only, with some absent. The sample includes about 160,000 clones, 84% of them seen just once. Sequencing was done on a sample of PBMCs. The receptor source for this set is a man under 40 in good health and CMV-seropositive.

V and J are TRBV5-1 and TRBJ1-5, with a tentative D call TRBD1 (5 bases). The V gene's germline CDR1 is SGHRS and CDR2 YFSETQ. V was trimmed by 2 bases and J by 5 bases, leaving 11 bases between them. The CDR3 runs 14 residues. CDR3 in DNA: TGCGCCAGCAGCTTTGGAGGGGCTGATCAGCCCCAGCATTTT. Its translation: CASSFGGADQPQHF.

The chain joins TRBV6-6 to TRBJ2-3; 9 nucleotides match TRBD1. CDR1 is MNHNY, CDR2 SVGAGI, per germline (reference sequence). V was clipped by 0 bases and J by 4 bases; unmatched bases: 5. The length of the CDR3 is 16 residues. As DNA, the CDR3 is TGTGCCAGCAGTTACTCACTGGGACAGGGTCCAGATACGCAGTATTTT. It is translated as CASSYSLGQGPDTQYF.

V gene TRBV14 combines with J gene TRBJ2-7, with D unresolved. Deletions cut 3 bases from V and 1 base from J, with 7 bases between. Germline CDR1 SGHDN, CDR2 FVKESK. This CDR3 has 13 amino acids. CDR3: CASSHYISYEQYF. Here the CDR3 DNA reads TGTGCCAGCAGCCATTATATATCCTACGAGCAGTACTTC. The full variable domain, its missing parts supplied by reference TRBV14 and TRBJ2-7, is EAGVTQFPSHSVIEKGQTVTLRCDPISGHDNLYWYRRVMGKEIKFLLHFVKESKQDESGMPNNRFLAERTGGTYSTLKVQPAELEDSGVYFCASSHYISYEQYFGPGTRLTVT.

This chain connects TRBV4-1 to TRBJ1-2; D is possibly TRBD1 (6 bases). The CDR3 has 14 residues. Germline loops: CDR1 MGHRA, CDR2 YSYEKL. V was shortened by 0 bases and J by 8 bases, with 13 bases between the two germline ends. CDR3: CASSQEGGRRGYTF. CDR3 nucleotide sequence: TGCGCCAGCAGCCAAGAAGGGGGTAGGCGGGGCTACACCTTC.

This chain links TRBV7-3 with TRBJ2-2; 9 nucleotides align to TRBD2. The CDR3 runs to 16 residues. Losses at the gene ends were 1 base for V and 4 bases for J; bases not matched to a gene: 4. Germline CDR1 reads SGHTA; CDR2 reads FQGTGA. DNA of the CDR3: TGTGCCAGCAGCTTAAAAGCGGGGGGCCTCACCGGGGAGCTGTTTTTT. Its protein is CASSLKAGGLTGELFF. Full variable domain (remainder filled in from reference TRBV7-3 and TRBJ2-2): GAGVSQTPSNKVTEKGKYVELRCDPISGHTALYWYRQSLGQGPEFLIYFQGTGAADDSGLPNDRFFAVRPEGSVSTLKIQRTERGDSAVYLCASSLKAGGLTGELFFGEGSRLTVL.

Only one count was recorded for this clone. J is TRBJ2-3 and V is TRBV5-1; D call uncertain. This CDR3 has 15 residues. The V end lost 4 bases, the J end lost 2 bases, and 14 bases lay between the germline ends. Germline CDR1 reads SGHRS; CDR2 reads YFSETQ. The CDR3 region is CASSPTEPFTDTQYF. In DNA form, the CDR3 reads TGCGCCAGCAGCCCTACAGAGCCTTTCACAGATACGCAGTATTTT.

The chain carries TRBV28 and TRBJ1-1, with D possibly TRBD1 on 6 matching bases. V lost 7 bases, J lost 12 bases, and 27 bases lay in between. The CDR3 is 15 amino acids. Per germline, CDR1 MDHEN and CDR2 SYDVKM. The CDR3 DNA sequence: TGTGCCAGCAACCAAGAGGTCTGGGGCAGGGGCGACTCTTTCTTT. It is translated as CASNQEVWGRGDSFF.

CDR3 nucleotides: TGTGCCAGCAGCTATACAACGCAGGGGACTAATGAAAAACTGTTTTTT. It is translated as CASSYTTQGTNEKLFF. The rearrangement links TRBV7-2 to TRBJ1-4; D perhaps matches TRBD1 (6 bases). CDR1 SGHTA and CDR2 FQGNSA come from the germline V gene. The V and J ends lost 4 bases and 2 bases respectively, with 14 bases between them. The CDR3 has 16 residues.

The chain has TRBV11-2 and TRBJ1-1; the D gene is possibly TRBD1 (5 bases). The CDR3 spans 15 residues. Trimming removed 4 bases at V and 1 base at J, with 13 bases between. From germline, CDR1 is SGHAT and CDR2 FQNNGV. The CDR3, as DNA: TGTGCCAGCAGCTCACCAATGGGGGGGAACACTGAAGCTTTCTTT. Residues: CASSSPMGGNTEAFF. The variable domain in full, with the rest retrieved from reference TRBV11-2 and TRBJ1-1, is EAGVAQSPRYKIIEKRQSVAFWCNPISGHATLYWYQQILGQGPKLLIQFQNNGVVDDSQLPKDRFSAERLKGVDSTLKIQPAKLEDSAVYLCASSSPMGGNTEAFFGQGTRLTVV.

The chain links TRBV28 to TRBJ2-2; no definite D call. This CDR3 is 14 amino acids long. Trimming took off 6 bases at V and 3 bases at J, with 11 bases between the two ends. CDR1 and CDR2 (germline): MDHEN, SYDVKM. CDR3 region: CASSLRPDTGELFF. In DNA, the CDR3 is TGTGCCAGCAGCCTCCGTCCGGACACCGGGGAGCTGTTTTTT.

The chain combines TRBV6-5 with TRBJ1-1, with D unresolved. The CDR3 covers 12 residues. Deletions cut 6 bases from V and 3 bases from J, with 8 bases between. Germline loops: CDR1 MNHEY, CDR2 SVGAGI. Written as DNA, the CDR3 is TGTGCCAGCAGAGGCCGGGACACTGAAGCTTTCTTT. Its translation is CASRGRDTEAFF.

The V and J genes are TRBV25-1 and TRBJ2-6, with D unclear. This CDR3 comprises 14 residues. V was pared by 8 bases and J by 0 bases, with 8 bases between. The germline CDR1 and CDR2 sequences are MGHDK and SYGVNS. This CDR3 reads CASYTGSGANVLTF. The CDR3, as DNA: TGTGCCAGCTATACTGGCTCTGGGGCCAACGTCCTGACTTTC.

The chain joins TRBV5-6 to TRBJ1-4; TRBD1 is a possible D gene (6 bases). This CDR3 spans 13 amino acids. Trimming cost V 4 bases and J 5 bases, with 9 bases left between them. Per germline, CDR1 SGHDT and CDR2 YYEEEE. CDR3 residues: CASSGGPNEKLFF. DNA for the CDR3: TGTGCCAGCAGCGGGGGCCCCAATGAAAAACTGTTTTTT. Drawing the rest from reference TRBV5-6 and TRBJ1-4, the complete variable domain is DAGVTQSPTHLIKTRGQQVTLRCSPKSGHDTVSWYQQALGQGPQFIFQYYEEEERQRGNFPDRFSGHQFPNYSSELNVNALLLGDSALYLCASSGGPNEKLFFGSGTQLSVL.

CDR3 amino acids: CASSPSVGGDQPQHF. Here the CDR3 DNA reads TGTGCCAGCAGTCCTTCTGTGGGGGGAGATCAGCCCCAGCATTTT. V gene TRBV7-6 combines with J gene TRBJ1-5; perhaps TRBD1 as D (5 bases). Germline V lookup: CDR1 SGHVS, CDR2 FNYEAQ. The CDR3 covers 15 residues. V lost 6 bases to trimming and J lost 5 bases, with 17 bases between them. The full variable domain, rest sourced from reference TRBV7-6 and TRBJ1-5, is GAGVSQSPRYKVTKRGQDVALRCDPISGHVSLYWYRQALGQGPEFLTYFNYEAQQDKSGLPNDRFSAERPEGSISTLTIQRTEQRDSAMYRCASSPSVGGDQPQHFGDGTRLSIL.

The V gene is TRBV19, the J gene TRBJ2-3; 10 bases align to TRBD2. The CDR3 totals 16 residues. With 8 bases clipped from V and 5 bases from J, the junction kept 13 bases outside the gene matches. The germline V gene encodes CDR1 LNHDA and CDR2 SQIVND (reference sequence). Written as DNA, the CDR3 is TGTGCCAGTCGAGCGAGCGGGAGGGGCGGGGGAGATACGCAGTATTTT. Its translation is CASRASGRGGGDTQYF.

The V call is TRBV6-5, the J call TRBJ1-1, with 7 bases lining up with TRBD1. V gave up 6 bases and J gave up 3 bases; unmatched junction bases: 4. The germline V gene has CDR1 MNHEY and CDR2 SVGAGI. CDR3 size: 13 residues. CDR3 residues: CASSPDRDTEAFF. The CDR3 DNA reads as TGTGCCAGCAGCCCCGACAGGGACACTGAAGCTTTCTTT.

J is TRBJ2-6 and V is TRBV18; 7 bases align to TRBD1. This CDR3 is 14 amino acids long. The junction had 1 base not matched to a gene; V was cut back by 6 bases and J by 2 bases. Germline V lookup: CDR1 KGHSH, CDR2 LQKENI. CDR3 coding DNA: TGTGCCAGCTCCGGGACAGCTGGGGCCAACGTCCTGACTTTC. Amino acid sequence: CASSGTAGANVLTF.

The rearrangement joins TRBV28 to TRBJ2-7, with TRBD1 matching over 7 bases. The V segment lost 10 bases and the J segment 2 bases; nucleotides outside the gene matches: 2. Germline CDR1 and CDR2: MDHEN and SYDVKM. CDR3 length: 11 amino acids. The CDR3, as DNA: TGTGCCACGAGGGGGCCCTACGAGCAGTACTTC. Its translation: CATRGPYEQYF.

This clone was seen at least ten times. V gene TRBV5-4 combines with J gene TRBJ2-2; 9 nucleotides agree with TRBD1. The CDR3 consists of 15 residues. Germline loops: CDR1 SGHNT, CDR2 YYREEE (reference sequence). Losses at the gene ends were 4 bases for V and 5 bases for J; bases not matched to a gene: 6. The CDR3 loop reads CASSPGQGRTGELFF. In nucleotides, the CDR3 is TGTGCCAGCAGCCCTGGACAGGGGAGGACCGGGGAGCTGTTTTTT.

The chain uses TRBV9 and TRBJ2-1; 8 bases align to TRBD2. Germline CDR1 and CDR2: SGDLS and YYNGEE. The CDR3 loop spans 15 amino acids. Trimming took 0 bases from V and 8 from J; bases not matched to a gene: 7. CDR3 nucleotide sequence: TGTGCCAGCAGCGTAGTTAGCGGGATAGGGTATGAGCAGTTCTTC. Its translation: CASSVVSGIGYEQFF.

The rearrangement joins TRBV5-1 to TRBJ2-7, with 12 bases fitting TRBD1. The ends lost 4 bases at V and 7 bases at J; junction bases unmatched: 6. This CDR3 is built from 14 residues. Germline lookup yields CDR1 SGHRS and CDR2 YFSETQ. DNA for the CDR3: TGCGCCAGCAGCGGGGACAGGGGGCGTAGGGAGCAGTACTTC. It translates to CASSGDRGRREQYF.

This chain uses TRBV19 with TRBJ2-5, with D tentatively TRBD2 (6 bases). The germline gives CDR1 LNHDA, CDR2 SQIVND (reference sequence). V was shortened by 5 bases and J by 4 bases, with 14 bases between the two germline ends. The CDR3 loop spans 14 amino acids. As DNA, the CDR3 is TGTGCCAGTAGTCCTGGGGCGGGGTTAGAGACCCAGTACTTC. Its protein is CASSPGAGLETQYF.

This chain uses TRBV5-4 with TRBJ1-4, with a weak D call TRBD1 (5 bases). The germline V gene has CDR1 SGHNT and CDR2 YYREEE (reference sequence). This CDR3 comprises 14 residues. Between the trimmed V and J ends, which lost 4 bases and 0 bases, there was a span of 7 bases. The CDR3 sequence is CASSPGSTNEKLFF. Written as DNA, the CDR3 is TGTGCCAGCAGCCCAGGGTCAACTAATGAAAAACTGTTTTTT.

The chain carries TRBV7-9 and TRBJ2-1; tentative D call: TRBD2 (5 bases). The CDR3 length is 14 residues. Looked up from germline, CDR1 is SEHNR and CDR2 is FQNEAQ (reference sequence). Trimming shortened V by 5 bases and J by 4 bases, and 12 bases separated the two germline ends. Here the CDR3 DNA reads TGTGCCAGCAGCCGGGATCTTGCATACAATGAGCAGTTCTTC. Protein: CASSRDLAYNEQFF.

This chain joins TRBV7-3 and TRBJ2-1, with 8 bases fitting TRBD2. Trimming at V came to 1 base and at J to 10 bases, leaving 9 bases not matched to a gene. The CDR3 consists of 15 residues. The germline CDR1 and CDR2 sequences are SGHTA and FQGTGA. The CDR3 reads CASSLRLAGPSEQFF. CDR3 in DNA: TGTGCCAGCAGCTTAAGATTAGCGGGGCCTTCGGAGCAGTTCTTC.

CDR3 loop: CSVPDSGQFYGYTF. Written as DNA, the CDR3 is TGCAGCGTTCCGGACTCCGGGCAGTTTTATGGCTACACCTTC. This rearrangement joins TRBV29-1 to TRBJ1-2; D uncertain. The V end lost 5 bases, the J end lost 5 bases, and 18 bases lay between the germline ends. This CDR3 has 14 residues. Per the germline V gene, CDR1 is SQVTM and CDR2 is ANQGSEA. The entire variable domain, with the rest obtained from reference TRBV29-1 and TRBJ1-2, is as follows: SAVISQKPSRDICQRGTSLTIQCQVDSQVTMMFWYRQQPGQSLTLIATANQGSEATYESGFVIDKFPISRPNLTFSTLTVSNMSPEDSSIYLCSVPDSGQFYGYTFGSGTRLTVV.

This clone was observed a few times. The CDR3 spells CAWSVGQGAYYGYTF. The CDR3 bases are TGTGCCTGGAGTGTAGGACAGGGGGCGTACTATGGCTACACCTTC. This sequence joins TRBV30 and TRBJ1-2; 11 bases map to TRBD1. This CDR3 has 15 amino acids. CDR1 is GTSNPN, CDR2 SVGIG, per germline (reference sequence). The V gene end was trimmed by 0 bases and the J gene end by 3 bases; junction bases not matched to a gene: 3.

The chain links TRBV29-1 to TRBJ2-7, with no clear D. V lost 1 base and J lost 5, with 12 bases in between. CDR1 SQVTM and CDR2 ANQGSEA come from the germline V gene. The CDR3 is 13 residues long. CDR3 loop: CSVEATRNHEQYF. Written as DNA, the CDR3 is TGCAGCGTTGAAGCAACCAGAAACCACGAGCAGTACTTC.